The 8 T cell receptor beta chains reported below all come from one sample, sequenced in a study of graft-versus-host responses after intestinal transplantation. The antigens these receptors bind are not known. Sequencing used immunoSEQ multiplex PCR; TCRdb keeps in-frame clones, though not all of them. This sample has 50,000 to 80,000 clones; approximately 90% occur once, and the top ten carry approximately 1.5%. Sequenced material: unstimulated CD8+ T cells sorted from spleen or lymph node cells, taken before transplant. The receptors originated from a human donor who was the organ donor for an intestinal transplant.

The chain uses TRBV19 and TRBJ2-3; TRBD2 might be the D (6 bases). The germline V and J ends were trimmed by 3 bases and 1 base, with 14 bases remaining between them. This CDR3 comprises 16 residues. CDR1 and CDR2 (germline): LNHDA, SQIVND (reference sequence). The chain's CDR3 is CASSIQTRWGTDTQYF. The CDR3, as DNA: TGTGCCAGTAGTATCCAGACTAGGTGGGGCACAGATACGCAGTATTTT.

This clone was observed a single time. The chain combines TRBV11-1 with TRBJ2-7; D is possibly TRBD1 (6 bases). Germline lookup yields CDR1 SGHAT and CDR2 FQDESV (reference sequence). The CDR3 contains 12 residues. Trimming took off 6 bases at V and 5 bases at J, with 11 bases between the two ends. The CDR3 reads CASSQTGNEQYF. The CDR3 DNA follows: TGTGCCAGCAGTCAAACAGGGAACGAGCAGTACTTC.

The J gene is TRBJ2-1, the V gene TRBV4-3, with TRBD2 as a possible D gene (7 bases). Trimming removed 4 bases at V and 7 bases at J, with 17 bases between. Germline CDR1 and CDR2: LGHNA and YSLEER. This CDR3 region has 15 residues. CDR3 DNA: TGCGCCAGCAGCCGAAGGGGGGAGGGCCTGAATGAGCAGTTCTTC. Its translation is CASSRRGEGLNEQFF.

The gene calls are TRBV19 and TRBJ1-1, with TRBD1 matching over 10 bases. The CDR3 runs to 15 residues. J was trimmed by 4 bases and V by 3 bases; bases with no gene match: 5. Germline V CDR1 and CDR2: LNHDA, SQIVND (reference sequence). As DNA, the CDR3 is TGTGCCAGTAGTATCTGGACAGGGGGAGTCACTGAAGCTTTCTTT. Amino acid sequence: CASSIWTGGVTEAFF.

The chain uses TRBV19 and TRBJ2-7; 9 bases line up with TRBD2. Germline assignment: CDR1 LNHDA and CDR2 SQIVND (reference sequence). There are 14 residues in the CDR3. Losses at the gene ends were 5 bases for V and 2 bases for J; bases not matched to a gene: 4. The DNA for the CDR3 is TGTGCCAGTAGTTTGGCTAGCGGGACCTACGAGCAGTACTTC. Residues: CASSLASGTYEQYF.

The V call is TRBV9, the J call TRBJ2-7; TRBD1 aligns across 8 bases. The CDR3 loop spans 15 amino acids. Germline lookup yields CDR1 SGDLS and CDR2 YYNGEE. Unmatched junction bases numbered 8, after V lost 4 bases and J lost 2 bases. The CDR3 nucleotides read TGTGCCAGCAGCCCACTGCAGGGGGCAACCTACGAGCAGTACTTC. It is translated as CASSPLQGATYEQYF.

J is TRBJ2-5 and V is TRBV7-9, with 7 bases matching TRBD1. With 5 bases clipped from V and 5 bases from J, the junction kept 8 bases outside the gene matches. The CDR3 length is 14 residues. The germline CDR1 and CDR2 sequences are SEHNR and FQNEAQ (reference sequence). CDR3 region: CASSARQGGETQYF. The CDR3 DNA reads TGTGCCAGCAGCGCTCGACAGGGTGGGGAGACCCAGTACTTC.

The J gene is TRBJ2-4, the V gene TRBV13, with D perhaps matching TRBD1 (6 bases). V was clipped by 6 bases and J by 1 base, with 13 bases between them. Germline assignment: CDR1 PRHDT and CDR2 FYEKMQ (reference sequence). The CDR3 is 15 residues long. CDR3 loop: CASSYRVEAKNIQYF. The CDR3 region has the DNA TGTGCCAGCAGTTACAGGGTGGAGGCCAAAAACATTCAGTACTTC.